This TCR beta chain was documented in a study of CD8+CD57+ T cells in acquired aplastic anemia. Study-level results: Overlap between patients and controls comprised about 28 CD8+ CDR3 sequences.

The germline V gene encodes CDR1 GTSNPN and CDR2 SVGIG (reference sequence). J was trimmed by 10 bases and V by 3 bases; bases with no gene match: 5. The CDR3 sequence is 11 residues long. Previously, flow cytometry had revealed CD8+CD57+ cell expansion in the patients chosen for sequencing. Patients were untreated when blood was sampled. The use of genomic DNA as template underpinned the TCR beta VDJ and CDR3 profiling. TCRdb itself ran the reads through MiXCR, one entry per CDR3 protein. This table has roughly 160,000 distinct CDR3 sequences, 45% to 55% appearing once. On this clonotype itself: Its antigen is not known.

The receptor was isolated from a human donor with aplastic anemia. The V gene is TRBV30, the J gene TRBJ1-1; 7 nucleotides line up with TRBD1. The sample taken for sequencing was sorted CD4+, CD8+, or CD8+CD57+ T cells (not recorded which) from PBMCs. The CDR3 DNA reads as TGTGCCTGGAGAGGAGCAGGGGGAGCTTTCTTT. This translates into CAWRGAGGAFF.